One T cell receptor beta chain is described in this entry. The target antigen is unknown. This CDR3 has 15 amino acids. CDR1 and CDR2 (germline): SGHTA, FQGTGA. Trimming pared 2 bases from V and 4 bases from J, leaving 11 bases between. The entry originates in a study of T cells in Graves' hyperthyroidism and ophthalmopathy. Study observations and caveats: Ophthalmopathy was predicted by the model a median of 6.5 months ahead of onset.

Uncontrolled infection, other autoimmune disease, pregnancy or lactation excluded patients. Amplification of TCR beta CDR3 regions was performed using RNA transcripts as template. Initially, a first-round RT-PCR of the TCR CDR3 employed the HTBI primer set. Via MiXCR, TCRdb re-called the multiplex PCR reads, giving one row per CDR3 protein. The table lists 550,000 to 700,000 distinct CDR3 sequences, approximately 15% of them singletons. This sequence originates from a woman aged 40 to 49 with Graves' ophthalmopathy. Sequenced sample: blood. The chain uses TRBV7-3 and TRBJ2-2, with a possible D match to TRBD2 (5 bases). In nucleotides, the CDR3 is TGTGCCAGCAGCTTATCGGCGGGTCTCACCGGGGAGCTGTTTTTT. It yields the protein CASSLSAGLTGELFF.